A selection of T cell receptor beta chains follows, all from one sample in a study of neurological immune-mediated disorders. TCRdb passed the 5' RACE reads through MiXCR, listing each CDR3 protein once. The sample lists 50,000 to 70,000 distinct CDR3 sequences; about 2.5% were seen once. The sequencing sample was made of PBMCs. All receptors come from a man aged 45-65 years with multiple sclerosis. The conserved cysteine and the conserved F or W are not part of the CDR3 here. The order of the fields is V gene, J gene, CDR3 protein.

TRBV10-3	TRBJ2-1	AIRTSGENNEQF
TRBV15	TRBJ1-1	ATSRESGTMNTEAF
TRBV2	TRBJ2-7	ATATVGQYEQY
TRBV7-9	TRBJ2-3	ASTFGLAGGLNTQY
TRBV5-1	TRBJ2-3	ASSWGLLGHQSTDTQY
TRBV24-1	TRBJ2-7	ATSDWSMTGGYEQY
TRBV20-1	TRBJ2-7	SAEPGLAGEEQY
TRBV3-1	TRBJ2-6	ASSHPRSDRVFGANVLT
TRBV12-3/TRBV12-4	TRBJ2-1	ASRLAGVGGGEQF
TRBV12-3/TRBV12-4	TRBJ1-4	ASTPTGGRKLF
TRBV3-1	TRBJ2-3	ASSQRSDTQY
TRBV20-1	TRBJ1-6	SASTAAVGGSSPLH
TRBV5-1	TRBJ2-3	ASSFLSGADTQY
TRBV2	TRBJ2-7	ASTWGGDEQY
TRBV4-1	TRBJ2-7	ASSPGADISYEQY
TRBV10-3	TRBJ2-3	AISDLDRGGTDTQY
TRBV19	TRBJ2-5	ATTTGSQETQY
TRBV5-1	TRBJ2-2	ASSLAGLPNTGELF
TRBV15	TRBJ1-3	ATSRAQTGNTIY
TRBV4-1	TRBJ2-7	ASSFGGGADEQY
TRBV7-2	TRBJ1-3	ASSSANSGNTIY
TRBV6-5	TRBJ1-5	ASSNTGGNQPQH
TRBV20-1	TRBJ1-5	SAREASRGNQPQH
TRBV5-1	TRBJ1-1	ASSGDRGLNTEAF
TRBV20-1	TRBJ1-5	SASGPRQGDNQPQH
TRBV11-2	TRBJ2-5	ASSNPQETQY
TRBV7-6	TRBJ1-6	ASSLFQGNSTLN
TRBV5-1	TRBJ2-7	ASSLVPAEANEQY
TRBV12-3/TRBV12-4	TRBJ1-2	ASSRHESAYGYT
TRBV5-1	TRBJ2-3	ASSWTPASGGGSVDTQY